The 10 T cell receptor beta chains given below trace back to one sample, sequenced in a study of shared clonotypes between healthy human individuals. Only in-frame clones appear in the TCRdb table, and some are missing; sequencing was by immunoSEQ multiplex PCR. Here the sample spans about 2,200,000 clones, just over 90% being singletons. CD45RO-negative CD8 cells positively selected for CCR7 made up the naive population, which excluded terminally differentiated effector memory CD45RA+ cells. Sequenced input: naive CD8+ T cells from PBMCs. The receptors originated from a man aged 18 to 29 in good health. Some clones in this sample may be carry-over from other donors' samples.

This chain uses TRBV28 with TRBJ1-5, with 7 bases lining up with TRBD1. The CDR3 length is 14 residues. The germline gives CDR1 MDHEN, CDR2 SYDVKM. V lost 5 bases to trimming and J lost 6 bases; unmatched junction nucleotides: 7. CDR3 coding DNA: TGTGCCAGCAGTCTACTGACAGGGACTCAGCCCCAGCATTTT. It is translated as CASSLLTGTQPQHF.

The chain couples TRBV28 to TRBJ1-3, with no clear D. The CDR3 has 16 amino acids. Per germline, CDR1 MDHEN and CDR2 SYDVKM. Trimming removed 9 bases at V and 0 bases at J, with 18 bases between. In nucleotides, the CDR3 is TGTGCCAGTAGCCCGGGCCTTCCCGTCTCTGGAAACACCATATATTTT. This encodes CASSPGLPVSGNTIYF.

The chain joins TRBV28 to TRBJ2-7; D remains ambiguous. Looked up from germline, CDR1 is MDHEN and CDR2 is SYDVKM. CDR3 length: 11 amino acids. The V end lost 6 bases, the J end lost 9 bases, and 12 bases lay between the germline ends. The CDR3 spells CASSETRRQYF. The CDR3 region has the DNA TGTGCCAGCAGCGAAACGCGGCGGCAGTACTTC.

The chain joins TRBV11-3 to TRBJ1-4; unclear D gene. CDR1 is SGHNT, CDR2 YENEEA, per germline. The CDR3 has 16 amino acids. The germline V and J ends were trimmed by 6 bases and 0 bases, with 14 bases remaining between them. DNA for the CDR3: TGTGCCAGCAGGGGCAGCCTAAAGTCAACTAATGAAAAACTGTTTTTT. Its protein product is CASRGSLKSTNEKLFF.

The chain recombines TRBV5-1 with TRBJ2-1, with D hard to call. The germline gives CDR1 SGHRS, CDR2 YFSETQ. CDR3 length equals 16 residues. The V gene lost 0 bases and the J gene lost 1 base, with 11 bases spanning the gap. This CDR3 reads CASSLGRRGSYNEQFF. For the CDR3, the DNA is TGCGCCAGCAGCTTGGGGCGGCGTGGGTCCTACAATGAGCAGTTCTTC.

Worth noting for this clone: Other DNA sequences in the same sample also yield this CDR3. The chain employs TRBV27 and TRBJ2-7; either TRBD1 or TRBD2 may supply D (6 bases each). In germline, CDR1 is MNHEY, CDR2 SMNVEV (reference sequence). The V gene lost 8 bases and the J gene lost 0 bases, with 11 bases spanning the gap. This CDR3 contains 13 residues. As DNA, the CDR3 is TGTGCCAGCTCCTGGGGGGCCTCCTACGAGCAGTACTTC. Protein sequence: CASSWGASYEQYF.

The chain is built from TRBV5-1 and TRBJ2-2; TRBD1 matches at 8 bases. Germline V CDR1 and CDR2: SGHRS, YFSETQ. J lost 3 bases, V lost 4 bases, and 5 bases had no gene match. The CDR3 spans 15 residues. The DNA of the CDR3 is TGCGCCAGCAGCGCGGACAGGGTTGACACCGGGGAGCTGTTTTTT. It translates to CASSADRVDTGELFF.

The chain couples TRBV14 to TRBJ2-1, with 9 bases identical to TRBD2. The V gene's germline CDR1 is SGHDN and CDR2 FVKESK. J lost 8 bases, V lost 3 bases, and 11 bases had no gene match. CDR3 length: 16 amino acids. CDR3 bases: TGTGCCAGCAGCCAGGAGGTTGTAGCGGGAGTCGATGAGCAGTTCTTC. Its translation is CASSQEVVAGVDEQFF.

This chain connects TRBV7-9 to TRBJ2-3; D uncertain. The CDR3 length is 14 residues. Germline V gene lookup returns CDR1 SEHNR and CDR2 FQNEAQ (reference sequence). Trimming stripped 5 bases from V and 3 bases from J, with 12 bases between. The CDR3 is CASSQIVPTDTQYF. The CDR3 nucleotides read TGTGCCAGCAGCCAAATCGTCCCTACAGATACGCAGTATTTT. The variable domain in full, with the rest retrieved from reference TRBV7-9 and TRBJ2-3, is DTGVSQNPRHKITKRGQNVTFRCDPISEHNRLYWYRQTLGQGPEFLTYFQNEAQLEKSRLLSDRFSAERPKGSFSTLEIQRTEQGDSAMYLCASSQIVPTDTQYFGPGTRLTVL.

V and J are TRBV7-2 and TRBJ2-1, with D possibly being TRBD2 (6 bases). V shed 2 bases and J shed 10 bases, with 24 bases lying between them. CDR1 and CDR2 (germline): SGHTA, FQGNSA. CDR3 length equals 17 residues. The CDR3 bases are TGTGCCAGCAGCTTATGGCCCCTCGGGGCGGGGTCCGAGGAGCAGTTCTTC. Its translation: CASSLWPLGAGSEEQFF.